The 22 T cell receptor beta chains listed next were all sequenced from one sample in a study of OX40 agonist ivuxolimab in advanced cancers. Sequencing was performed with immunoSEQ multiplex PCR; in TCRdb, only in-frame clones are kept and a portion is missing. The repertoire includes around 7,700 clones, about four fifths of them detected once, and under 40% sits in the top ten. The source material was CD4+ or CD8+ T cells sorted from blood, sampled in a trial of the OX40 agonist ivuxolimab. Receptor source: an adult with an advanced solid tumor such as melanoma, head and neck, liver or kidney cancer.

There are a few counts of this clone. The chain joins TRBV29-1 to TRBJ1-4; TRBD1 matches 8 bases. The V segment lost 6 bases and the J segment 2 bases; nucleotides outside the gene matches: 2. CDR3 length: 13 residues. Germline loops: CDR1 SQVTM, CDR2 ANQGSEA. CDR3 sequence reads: CSVRTGTNEKLFF. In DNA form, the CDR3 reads TGCAGCGTGAGGACAGGGACTAATGAAAAACTGTTTTTT. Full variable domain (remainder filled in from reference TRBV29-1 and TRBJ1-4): SAVISQKPSRDICQRGTSLTIQCQVDSQVTMMFWYRQQPGQSLTLIATANQGSEATYESGFVIDKFPISRPNLTFSTLTVSNMSPEDSSIYLCSVRTGTNEKLFFGSGTQLSVL.

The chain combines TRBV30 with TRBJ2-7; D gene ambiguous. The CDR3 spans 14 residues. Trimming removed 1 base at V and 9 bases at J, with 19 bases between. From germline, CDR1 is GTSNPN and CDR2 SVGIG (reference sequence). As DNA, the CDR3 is TGTGCCTGGAGTGATAGAGGCCCCCCTGTACTGCAGTACTTC. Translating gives CAWSDRGPPVLQYF.

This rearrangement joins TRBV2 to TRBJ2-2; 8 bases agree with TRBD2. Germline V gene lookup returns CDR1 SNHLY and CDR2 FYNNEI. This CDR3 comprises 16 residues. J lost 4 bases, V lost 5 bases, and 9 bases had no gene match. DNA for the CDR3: TGTGCCAGCAGTCAAACTAGCGGCCCGGGCACCGGGGAGCTGTTTTTT. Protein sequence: CASSQTSGPGTGELFF. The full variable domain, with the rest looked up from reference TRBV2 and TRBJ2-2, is EPEVTQTPSHQVTQMGQEVILRCVPISNHLYFYWYRQILGQKVEFLVSFYNNEISEKSEIFDDQFSVERPDGSNFTLKIRSTKLEDSAMYFCASSQTSGPGTGELFFGEGSRLTVL.

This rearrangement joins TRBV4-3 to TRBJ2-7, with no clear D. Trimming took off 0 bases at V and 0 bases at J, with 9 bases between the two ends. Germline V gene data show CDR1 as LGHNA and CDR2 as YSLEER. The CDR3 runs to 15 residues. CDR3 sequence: CASSQELADSYEQYF. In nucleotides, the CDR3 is TGCGCCAGCAGCCAAGAACTCGCCGACTCCTACGAGCAGTACTTC.

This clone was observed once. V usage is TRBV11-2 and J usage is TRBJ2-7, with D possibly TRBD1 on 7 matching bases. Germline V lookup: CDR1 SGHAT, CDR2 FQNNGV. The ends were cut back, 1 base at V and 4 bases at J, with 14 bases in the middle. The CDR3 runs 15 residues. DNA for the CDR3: TGTGCCAGCAGCTTAGGGGACAGCGGGTTTTACGAGCAGTACTTC. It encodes CASSLGDSGFYEQYF.

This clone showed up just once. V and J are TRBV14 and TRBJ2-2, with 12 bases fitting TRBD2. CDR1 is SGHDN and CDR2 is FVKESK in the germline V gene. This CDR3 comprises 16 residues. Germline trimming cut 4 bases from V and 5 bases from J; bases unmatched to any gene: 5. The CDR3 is CASSLGLAGQTGELFF. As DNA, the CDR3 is TGTGCCAGCAGCCTCGGACTAGCGGGGCAAACCGGGGAGCTGTTTTTT.

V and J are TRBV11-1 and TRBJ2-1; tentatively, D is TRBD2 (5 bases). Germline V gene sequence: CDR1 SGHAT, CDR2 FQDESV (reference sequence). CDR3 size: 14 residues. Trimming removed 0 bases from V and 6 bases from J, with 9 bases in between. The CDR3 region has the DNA TGTGCCAGCAGCTTAGCCGGGAACCGCAATGAGCAGTTCTTC. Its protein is CASSLAGNRNEQFF.

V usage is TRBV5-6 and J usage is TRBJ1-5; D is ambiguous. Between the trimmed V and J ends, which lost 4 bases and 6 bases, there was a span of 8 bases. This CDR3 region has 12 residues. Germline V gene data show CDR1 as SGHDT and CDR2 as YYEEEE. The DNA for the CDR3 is TGTGCCAGCAGCCGGGGAGGTCAGCCCCAGCATTTT. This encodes CASSRGGQPQHF.

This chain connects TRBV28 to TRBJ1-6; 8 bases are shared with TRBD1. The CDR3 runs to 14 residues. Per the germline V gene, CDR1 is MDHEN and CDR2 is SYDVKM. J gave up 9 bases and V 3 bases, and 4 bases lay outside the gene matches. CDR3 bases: TGTGCCAGCAGTTTGGCACAGGGGGGTTCACCCCTCCACTTT. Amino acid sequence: CASSLAQGGSPLHF.

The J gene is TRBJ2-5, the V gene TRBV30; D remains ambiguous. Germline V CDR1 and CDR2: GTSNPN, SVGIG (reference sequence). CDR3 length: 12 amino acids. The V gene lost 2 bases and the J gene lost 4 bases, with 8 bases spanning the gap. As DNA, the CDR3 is TGTGCCTGGAGTCGGCTCCCAGAGACCCAGTACTTC. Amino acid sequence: CAWSRLPETQYF.

The CDR3 spells CASSPLSGNTGELFF. In DNA form, the CDR3 reads TGTGCCAGCTCACCCCTGTCGGGCAACACCGGGGAGCTGTTTTTT. The chain combines TRBV18 with TRBJ2-2, with D uncertain. CDR1 is KGHSH and CDR2 is LQKENI in the germline V gene. The CDR3 is 15 amino acids. Deletions cut 3 bases from V and 2 bases from J, with 10 bases between. Filled out from reference TRBV18 and TRBJ2-2, the complete variable domain reads NAGVMQNPRHLVRRRGQEARLRCSPMKGHSHVYWYRQLPEEGLKFMVYLQKENIIDESGMPKERFSAEFPKEGPSILRIQQVVRGDSAAYFCASSPLSGNTGELFFGEGSRLTVL.

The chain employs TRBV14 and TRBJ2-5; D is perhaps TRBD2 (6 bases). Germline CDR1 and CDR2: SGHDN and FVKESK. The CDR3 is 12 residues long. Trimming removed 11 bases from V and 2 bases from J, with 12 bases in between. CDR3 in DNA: TGTGCCCAATGGCGGGAACAAGAGACCCAGTACTTC. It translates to CAQWREQETQYF.

The CDR3 DNA sequence: TGCGCCAGCAGCCCAGGACAGGGAAATATCCACGAGCAGTACTTC. This translates into CASSPGQGNIHEQYF. The rearrangement joins TRBV4-1 to TRBJ2-7; 8 bases are a match to TRBD1. The J segment lost 5 bases and the V segment lost 4 bases, leaving 10 bases of the junction unmatched. Germline V gene sequence: CDR1 MGHRA, CDR2 YSYEKL. The CDR3 sequence is 15 residues long.

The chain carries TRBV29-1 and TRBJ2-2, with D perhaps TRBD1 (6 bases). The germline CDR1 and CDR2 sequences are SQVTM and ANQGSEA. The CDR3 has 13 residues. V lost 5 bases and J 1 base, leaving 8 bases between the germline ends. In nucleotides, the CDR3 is TGCAGCGTTTGGGGACAGAACACCGGGGAGCTGTTTTTT. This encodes CSVWGQNTGELFF.

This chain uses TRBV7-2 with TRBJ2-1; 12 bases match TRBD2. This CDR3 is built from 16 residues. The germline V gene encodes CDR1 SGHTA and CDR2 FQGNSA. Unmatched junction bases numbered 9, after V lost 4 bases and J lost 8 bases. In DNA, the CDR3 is TGTGCCAGCAGCTATCGCCGACTAGCGGGAGTTTATGAGCAGTTCTTC. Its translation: CASSYRRLAGVYEQFF. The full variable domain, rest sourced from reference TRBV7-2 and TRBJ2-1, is GAGVSQSPSNKVTEKGKDVELRCDPISGHTALYWYRQSLGQGLEFLIYFQGNSAPDKSGLPSDRFSAERTGGSVSTLTIQRTQQEDSAVYLCASSYRRLAGVYEQFFGPGTRLTVL.

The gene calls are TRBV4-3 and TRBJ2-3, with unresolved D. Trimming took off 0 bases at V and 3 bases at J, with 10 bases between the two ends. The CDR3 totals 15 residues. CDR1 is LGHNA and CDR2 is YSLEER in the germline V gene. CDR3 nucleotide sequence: TGCGCCAGCAGCCAAGAGAGGCAGCTAACAGATACGCAGTATTTT. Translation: CASSQERQLTDTQYF.

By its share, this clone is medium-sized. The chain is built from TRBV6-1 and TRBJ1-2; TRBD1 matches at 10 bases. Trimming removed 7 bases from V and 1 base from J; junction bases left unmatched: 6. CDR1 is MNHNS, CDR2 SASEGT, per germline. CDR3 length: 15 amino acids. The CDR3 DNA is TGTGCCAGCACTTTGGACAGGGGGAATAACTATGGCTACACCTTC. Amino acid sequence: CASTLDRGNNYGYTF.

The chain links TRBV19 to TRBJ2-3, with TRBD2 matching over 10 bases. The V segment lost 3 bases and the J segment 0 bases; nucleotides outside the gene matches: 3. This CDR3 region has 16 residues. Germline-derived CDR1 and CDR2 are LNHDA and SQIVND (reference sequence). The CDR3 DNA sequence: TGTGCCAGTAGTATGGGACTAGCGTACAGCACAGATACGCAGTATTTT. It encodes CASSMGLAYSTDTQYF. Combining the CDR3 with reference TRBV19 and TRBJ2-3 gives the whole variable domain DGGITQSPKYLFRKEGQNVTLSCEQNLNHDAMYWYRQDPGQGLRLIYYSQIVNDFQKGDIAEGYSVSREKKESFPLTVTSAQKNPTAFYLCASSMGLAYSTDTQYFGPGTRLTVL.

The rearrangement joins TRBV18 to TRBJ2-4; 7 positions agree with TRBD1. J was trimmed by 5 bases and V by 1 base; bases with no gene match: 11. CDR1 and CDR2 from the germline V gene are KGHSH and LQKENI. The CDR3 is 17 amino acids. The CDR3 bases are TGTGCCAGCTCACCACTTCGCCTGGCAGGGGGTGAAAACATTCAGTACTTC. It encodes CASSPLRLAGGENIQYF.

The CDR3 region is CAWSEGGYEQYF. CDR3 coding DNA: TGTGCCTGGAGTGAGGGGGGCTACGAGCAGTACTTC. V and J are TRBV30 and TRBJ2-7; D may match TRBD1 or TRBD2 (6 bases each). From germline, CDR1 is GTSNPN and CDR2 SVGIG (reference sequence). This CDR3 is 12 amino acids long. Trimming took off 1 base at V and 3 bases at J, with 7 bases between the two ends.

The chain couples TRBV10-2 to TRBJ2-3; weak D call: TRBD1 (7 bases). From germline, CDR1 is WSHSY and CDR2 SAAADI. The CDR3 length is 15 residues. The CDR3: CANAQGPSATDTQYF. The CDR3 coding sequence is TGCGCTAATGCACAGGGGCCTAGCGCCACAGATACGCAGTATTTT.

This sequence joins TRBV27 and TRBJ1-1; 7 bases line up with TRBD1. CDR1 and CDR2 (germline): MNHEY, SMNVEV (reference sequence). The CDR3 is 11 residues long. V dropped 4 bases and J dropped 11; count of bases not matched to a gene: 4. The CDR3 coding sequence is TGTGCCAGCAGTTCGGGCAGGGGGGCTTTCTTT. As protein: CASSSGRGAFF.